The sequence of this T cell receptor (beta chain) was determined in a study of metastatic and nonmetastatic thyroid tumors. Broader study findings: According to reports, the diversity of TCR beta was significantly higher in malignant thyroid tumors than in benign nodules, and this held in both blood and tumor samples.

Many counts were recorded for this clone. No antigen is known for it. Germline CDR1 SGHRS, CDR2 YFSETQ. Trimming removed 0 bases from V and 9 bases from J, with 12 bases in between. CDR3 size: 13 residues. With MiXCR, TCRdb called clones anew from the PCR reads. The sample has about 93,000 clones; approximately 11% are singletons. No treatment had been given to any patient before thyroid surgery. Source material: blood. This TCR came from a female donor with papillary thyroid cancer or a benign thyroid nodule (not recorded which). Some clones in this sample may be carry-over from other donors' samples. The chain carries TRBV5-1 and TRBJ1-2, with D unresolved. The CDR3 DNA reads TGCGCCAGCAGCTTGGACCTGGCTGTTAGCTACACCTTC. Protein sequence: CASSLDLAVSYTF.